The present T cell receptor (beta chain) was sequenced within a study of blood T cell repertoires in COVID-19. On the study more broadly: COVID-19 samples collected from the United States, Italy and Spain covered acute and convalescent phases.

Only in-frame clones appear in the TCRdb table, and some are missing; sequencing was by immunoSEQ multiplex PCR. The sample holds 44,000 or so clones, approximately 84% seen once. The CDR3 is 16 amino acids. After removal of 2 bases from V and 2 bases from J, the junction contained 3 bases not matched to a gene. Germline V gene lookup returns CDR1 LGHDT and CDR2 YNNKEL (reference sequence). Sample: peripheral blood. The TCR sequence derives from a man aged 45-65 years with active COVID-19. This chain connects TRBV3-1 (or the pseudogene TRBV3-2) to TRBJ2-2; TRBD2 matches at 9 bases. The CDR3: CASSQLAGINTGELFF. DNA of the CDR3: TGTGCCAGCAGCCAACTAGCGGGGATCAACACCGGGGAGCTGTTTTTT.